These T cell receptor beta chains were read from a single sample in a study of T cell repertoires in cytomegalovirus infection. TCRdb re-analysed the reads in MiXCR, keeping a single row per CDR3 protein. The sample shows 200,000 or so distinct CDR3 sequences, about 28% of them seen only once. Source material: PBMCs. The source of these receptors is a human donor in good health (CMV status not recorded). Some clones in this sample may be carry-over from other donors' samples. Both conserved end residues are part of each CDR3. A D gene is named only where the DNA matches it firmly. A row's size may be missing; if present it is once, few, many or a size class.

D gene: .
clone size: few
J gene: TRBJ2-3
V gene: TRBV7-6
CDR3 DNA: TGTGCCAGCAGCTTAGGGGGGACGTCAACACCAGATACGCAGTATTTT
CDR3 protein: CASSLGGTSTPDTQYF

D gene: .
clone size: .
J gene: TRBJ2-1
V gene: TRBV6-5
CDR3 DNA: TGTGCCAGCAGTTACTCGGAAAAGGGTGAGCAGTTCTTC
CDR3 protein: CASSYSEKGEQFF

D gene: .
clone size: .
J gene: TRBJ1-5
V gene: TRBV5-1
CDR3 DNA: TGCGCCAGATGCGGGATCAATAATCAGCCCCAGCATTTT
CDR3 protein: CARCGINNQPQHF

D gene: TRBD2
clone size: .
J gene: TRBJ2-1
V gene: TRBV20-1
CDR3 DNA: TGCAGTGCTAGCTCTCCGGGGGGGGCTAAGGATGAGCAGTTCTTC
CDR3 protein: CSASSPGGAKDEQFF

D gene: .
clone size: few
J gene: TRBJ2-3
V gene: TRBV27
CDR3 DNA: TGTGCCAGCAATACAGCCGGAGATACGCAGTATTTT
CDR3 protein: CASNTAGDTQYF

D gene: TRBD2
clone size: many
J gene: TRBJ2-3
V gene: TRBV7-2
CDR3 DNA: TGTGCCAGCAGCTTACGGACTAGCGGGACTTCGGGCACAGATACGCAGTATTTT
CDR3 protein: CASSLRTSGTSGTDTQYF

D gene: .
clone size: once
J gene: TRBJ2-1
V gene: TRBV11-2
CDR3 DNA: TGTGCCAGCAGCTCCCTCTATGGGGGCAGTGAGCAGTTCTTC
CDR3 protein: CASSSLYGGSEQFF

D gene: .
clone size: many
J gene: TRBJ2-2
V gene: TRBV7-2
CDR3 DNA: TGTGCCAGCAGCCGGGACTTCACCGGGGAGCTGTTTTTT
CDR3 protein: CASSRDFTGELFF

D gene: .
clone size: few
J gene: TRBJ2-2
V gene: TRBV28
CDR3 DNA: TGTGCCAGCAGTTTAGGATTACCGGGACCGGGATGGGATCGGATCACCGGGGAGCTGTTTTTT
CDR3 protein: CASSLGLPGPGWDRITGELFF

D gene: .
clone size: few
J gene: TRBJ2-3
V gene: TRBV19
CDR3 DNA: TGTGCCAGTAGGCTTCAGGGTTTTGCTAGCACAGATACGCAGTATTTT
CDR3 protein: CASRLQGFASTDTQYF

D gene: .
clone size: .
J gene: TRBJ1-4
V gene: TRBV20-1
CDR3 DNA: TGCAGTGCTAGGCGGGGAACTAATGAAAAACTGTTTTTT
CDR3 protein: CSARRGTNEKLFF

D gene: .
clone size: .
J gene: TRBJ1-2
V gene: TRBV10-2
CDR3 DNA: TGCGCCAGCAGTGAGCAGCCTCGGGCGTATGGCTACACCTTC
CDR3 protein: CASSEQPRAYGYTF

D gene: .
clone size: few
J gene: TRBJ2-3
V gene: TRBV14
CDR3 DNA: TGTGCCAGCAGCCAAGATGGGGCCACAGATACGCAGTATTTT
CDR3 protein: CASSQDGATDTQYF

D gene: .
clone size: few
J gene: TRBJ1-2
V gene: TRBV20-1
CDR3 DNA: TGCAGTGCTAGAATGCCAGGGAGCTATGGCTACACCTTC
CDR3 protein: CSARMPGSYGYTF

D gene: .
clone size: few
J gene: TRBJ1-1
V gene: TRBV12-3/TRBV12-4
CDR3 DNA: TGTGCCAGCAGTCTCGACGGGGGGACTGAAGCTTTCTTT
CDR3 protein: CASSLDGGTEAFF

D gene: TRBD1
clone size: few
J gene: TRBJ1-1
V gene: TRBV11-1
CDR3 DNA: TGTGCCAGCAGCCGGAGCCGGGACAGTGAAGCTTTCTTT
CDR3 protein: CASSRSRDSEAFF

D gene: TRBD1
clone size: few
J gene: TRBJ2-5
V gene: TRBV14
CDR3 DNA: TGTGCCAGCAGCCAACTAGGGGGCGCAGGAGAGACCCAGTACTTC
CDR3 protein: CASSQLGGAGETQYF

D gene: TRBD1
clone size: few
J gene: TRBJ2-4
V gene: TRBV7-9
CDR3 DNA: TGTGCCAGCAGCCACCTACAGGGGGAAGGTGGTAACATTCAGTACTTC
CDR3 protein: CASSHLQGEGGNIQYF

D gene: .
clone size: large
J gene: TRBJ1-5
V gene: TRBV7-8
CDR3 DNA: TGTGCCAGCAGCTCCAACAGTATCTATAGCAATCAGCCCCAGCATTTT
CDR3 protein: CASSSNSIYSNQPQHF